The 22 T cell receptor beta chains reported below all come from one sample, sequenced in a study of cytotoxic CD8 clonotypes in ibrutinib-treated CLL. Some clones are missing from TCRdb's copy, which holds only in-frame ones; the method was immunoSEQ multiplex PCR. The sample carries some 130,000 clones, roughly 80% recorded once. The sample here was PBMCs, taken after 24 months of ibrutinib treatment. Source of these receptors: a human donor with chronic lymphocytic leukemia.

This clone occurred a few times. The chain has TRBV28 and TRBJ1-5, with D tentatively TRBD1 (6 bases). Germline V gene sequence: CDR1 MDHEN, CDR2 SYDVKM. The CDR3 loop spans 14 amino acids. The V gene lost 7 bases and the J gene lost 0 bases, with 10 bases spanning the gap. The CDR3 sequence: CASIGGPSNQPQHF. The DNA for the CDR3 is TGTGCCAGCATTGGGGGGCCTAGCAATCAGCCCCAGCATTTT.

In DNA form, the CDR3 reads TGTGCCAGTAGTGGATCGGGGGGGGCCTACGAGCAGTACTTC. Amino acid sequence: CASSGSGGAYEQYF. The V and J genes are TRBV19 and TRBJ2-7, with TRBD2 identical over 8 bases. The CDR3 is 14 amino acids. CDR1 is LNHDA, CDR2 SQIVND, per germline (reference sequence). The J segment lost 2 bases and the V segment lost 5 bases, leaving 5 bases of the junction unmatched.

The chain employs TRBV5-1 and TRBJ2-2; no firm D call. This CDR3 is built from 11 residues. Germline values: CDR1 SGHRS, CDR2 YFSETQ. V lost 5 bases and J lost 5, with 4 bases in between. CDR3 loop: CASRDTGELFF. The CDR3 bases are TGCGCCAGCAGAGATACCGGGGAGCTGTTTTTT.

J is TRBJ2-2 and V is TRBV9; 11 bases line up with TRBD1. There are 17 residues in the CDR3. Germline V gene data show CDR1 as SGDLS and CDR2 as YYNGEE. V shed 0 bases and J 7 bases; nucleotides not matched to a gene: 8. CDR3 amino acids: CASSVALGTGGHGELFF. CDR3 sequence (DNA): TGTGCCAGCAGCGTAGCGTTGGGGACAGGGGGTCACGGGGAGCTGTTTTTT.

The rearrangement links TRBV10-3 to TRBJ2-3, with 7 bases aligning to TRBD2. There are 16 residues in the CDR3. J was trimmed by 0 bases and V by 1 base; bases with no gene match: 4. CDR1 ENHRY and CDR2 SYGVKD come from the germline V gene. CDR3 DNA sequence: TGTGCCATCAGTGAGTTCACACTAGCGAGCACAGATACGCAGTATTTT. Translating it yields CAISEFTLASTDTQYF.

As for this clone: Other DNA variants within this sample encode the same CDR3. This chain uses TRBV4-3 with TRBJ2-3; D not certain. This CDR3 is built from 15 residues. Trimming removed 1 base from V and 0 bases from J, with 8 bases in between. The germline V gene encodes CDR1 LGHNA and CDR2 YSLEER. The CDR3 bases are TGCGCCAGCAGCCAAGGCGGATCTAGCACAGATACGCAGTATTTT. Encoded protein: CASSQGGSSTDTQYF.

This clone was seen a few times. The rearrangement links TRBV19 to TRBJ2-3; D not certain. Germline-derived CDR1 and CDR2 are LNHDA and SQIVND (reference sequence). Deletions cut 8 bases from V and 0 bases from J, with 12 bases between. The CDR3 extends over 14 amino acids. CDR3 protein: CASQGLTSTDTQYF. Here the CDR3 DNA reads TGTGCCAGTCAAGGGCTTACTAGCACAGATACGCAGTATTTT.

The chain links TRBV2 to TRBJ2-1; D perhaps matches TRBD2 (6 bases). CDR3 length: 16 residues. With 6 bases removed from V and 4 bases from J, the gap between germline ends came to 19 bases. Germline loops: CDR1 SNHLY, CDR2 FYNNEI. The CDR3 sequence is CASSPLGSRGYNEQFF. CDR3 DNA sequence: TGTGCCAGCAGCCCCTTGGGCAGCCGGGGGTACAATGAGCAGTTCTTC.

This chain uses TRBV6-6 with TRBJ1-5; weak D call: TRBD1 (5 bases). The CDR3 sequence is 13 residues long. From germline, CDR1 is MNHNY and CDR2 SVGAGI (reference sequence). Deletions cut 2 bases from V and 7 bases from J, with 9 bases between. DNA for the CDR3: TGTGCCAGCAGTTACCTGGGACCGCAGCCCCAGCATTTT. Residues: CASSYLGPQPQHF.

The CDR3 spells CASTVTMNTEAFF. The CDR3 DNA reads TGTGCCAGCACCGTAACTATGAACACTGAAGCTTTCTTT. This chain connects TRBV6-1 to TRBJ1-1, with unresolved D. Trimming removed 7 bases at V and 0 bases at J, with 9 bases between. Germline V gene data show CDR1 as MNHNS and CDR2 as SASEGT. This CDR3 is built from 13 residues.

In DNA form, the CDR3 reads TGTGCCAGCCGAGGACAAGGTAACTACAATGAGCAGTTCTTC. This gives the protein CASRGQGNYNEQFF. The chain joins TRBV27 to TRBJ2-1, with D possibly being TRBD1 (5 bases). The germline gives CDR1 MNHEY, CDR2 SMNVEV (reference sequence). V lost 8 bases and J 3 bases, leaving 14 bases between the germline ends. CDR3 length equals 14 residues.

Written as DNA, the CDR3 is TGTGCCAGCAGCGTGGCGGGACTAGCCTCCTACAATGAGCAGTTCTTC. It specifies CASSVAGLASYNEQFF. The V and J genes are TRBV7-2 and TRBJ2-1; 9 nucleotides line up with TRBD2. V shed 5 bases, J shed 0 bases, and the junction held 5 bases outside the gene matches. Germline CDR1 is SGHTA and CDR2 is FQGNSA. The CDR3 spans 16 residues.

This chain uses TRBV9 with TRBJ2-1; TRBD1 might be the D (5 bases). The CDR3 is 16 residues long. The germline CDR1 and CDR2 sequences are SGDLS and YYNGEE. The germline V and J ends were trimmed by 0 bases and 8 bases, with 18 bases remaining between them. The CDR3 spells CASSVGTQVNRDEQFF. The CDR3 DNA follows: TGTGCCAGCAGCGTAGGAACACAGGTTAATCGAGATGAGCAGTTCTTC.

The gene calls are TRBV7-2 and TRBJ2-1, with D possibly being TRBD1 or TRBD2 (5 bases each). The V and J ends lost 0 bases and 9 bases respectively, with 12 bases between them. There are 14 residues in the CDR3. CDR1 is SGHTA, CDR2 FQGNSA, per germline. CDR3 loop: CASSLALRGGEQFF. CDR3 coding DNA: TGTGCCAGCAGCTTAGCCCTCCGGGGCGGTGAGCAGTTCTTC.

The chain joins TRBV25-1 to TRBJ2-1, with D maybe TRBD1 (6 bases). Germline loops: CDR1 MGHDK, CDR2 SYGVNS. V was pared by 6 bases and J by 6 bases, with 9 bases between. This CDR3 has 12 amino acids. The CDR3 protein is CASSSGVNEQFF. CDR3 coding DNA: TGTGCCAGCAGCTCAGGGGTCAATGAGCAGTTCTTC.

The CDR3 reads CASSQDTSGGLFSYEQYF. Here the CDR3 DNA reads TGCGCCAGCAGCCAAGACACTAGCGGGGGGTTATTCTCCTACGAGCAGTACTTC. The chain couples TRBV4-3 to TRBJ2-7; the match to TRBD2 covers 12 bases. Germline V gene sequence: CDR1 LGHNA, CDR2 YSLEER. The CDR3 has 18 amino acids. V lost 0 bases and J lost 0; bases outside the gene matches: 6.

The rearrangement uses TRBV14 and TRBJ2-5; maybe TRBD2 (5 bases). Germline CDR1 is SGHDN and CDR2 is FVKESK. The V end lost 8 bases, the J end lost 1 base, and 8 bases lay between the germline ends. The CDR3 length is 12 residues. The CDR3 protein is CASGTSQETQYF. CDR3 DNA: TGTGCCAGCGGAACTAGCCAAGAGACCCAGTACTTC.

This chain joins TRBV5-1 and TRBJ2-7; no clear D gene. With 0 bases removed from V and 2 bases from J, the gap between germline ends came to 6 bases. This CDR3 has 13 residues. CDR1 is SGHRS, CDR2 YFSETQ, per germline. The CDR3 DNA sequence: TGCGCCAGCAGCTTGGGGAAGGCCTACGAGCAGTACTTC. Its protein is CASSLGKAYEQYF.

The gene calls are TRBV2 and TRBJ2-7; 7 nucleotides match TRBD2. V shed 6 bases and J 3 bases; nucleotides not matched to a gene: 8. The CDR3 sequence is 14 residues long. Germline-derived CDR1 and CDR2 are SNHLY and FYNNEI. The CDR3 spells CASRAGRGNYEQYF. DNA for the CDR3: TGTGCCAGCAGGGCGGGGCGGGGGAACTACGAGCAGTACTTC.

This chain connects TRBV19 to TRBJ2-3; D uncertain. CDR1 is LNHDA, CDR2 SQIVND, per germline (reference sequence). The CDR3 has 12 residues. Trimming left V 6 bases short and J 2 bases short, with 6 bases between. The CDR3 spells CASSTNTDTQYF. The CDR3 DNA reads TGTGCCAGTAGCACGAACACAGATACGCAGTATTTT. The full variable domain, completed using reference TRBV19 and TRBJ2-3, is DGGITQSPKYLFRKEGQNVTLSCEQNLNHDAMYWYRQDPGQGLRLIYYSQIVNDFQKGDIAEGYSVSREKKESFPLTVTSAQKNPTAFYLCASSTNTDTQYFGPGTRLTVL.

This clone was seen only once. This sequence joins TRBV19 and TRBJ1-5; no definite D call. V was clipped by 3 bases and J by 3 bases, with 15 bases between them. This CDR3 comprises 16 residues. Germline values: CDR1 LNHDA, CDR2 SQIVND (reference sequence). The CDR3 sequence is CASSIHQLGNNQPQHF. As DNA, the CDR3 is TGTGCCAGTAGTATCCACCAGCTAGGAAACAATCAGCCCCAGCATTTT.

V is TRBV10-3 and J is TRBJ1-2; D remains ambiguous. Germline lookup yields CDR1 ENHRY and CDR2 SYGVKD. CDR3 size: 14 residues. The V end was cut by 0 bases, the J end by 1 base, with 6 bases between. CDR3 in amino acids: CAISESVVNYGYTF. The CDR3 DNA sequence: TGTGCCATCAGTGAGTCTGTGGTTAACTATGGCTACACCTTC.